The rows below give T cell receptor beta chains drawn from one sample of a study of cytomegalovirus exposure and HLA in healthy donors. Method: immunoSEQ multiplex PCR; TCRdb's copy keeps in-frame clones and lacks some. This table holds about 48,000 clones. The sequenced material came from PBMCs. The receptors originated from a male donor in good health and CMV-seropositive. Both conserved end residues are part of each CDR3. Fields, in order: D gene, V gene, J gene, CDR3 protein, CDR3 DNA. The D gene is left open where the match is weak.

>TRBD1|TRBV7-8|TRBJ2-7
CASSWGQDSYEQYF
TGTGCCAGCAGCTGGGGACAGGATTCGTACGAGCAGTACTTC
>TRBD2|TRBV28|TRBJ2-3
CASSPGPREGRADTQYF
TGTGCCAGCAGCCCCGGCCCCAGGGAGGGACGGGCAGATACGCAGTATTTT
>NA|TRBV7-9|TRBJ1-2
CASSLVEGYTF
TGTGCCAGCAGCTTGGTAGAAGGCTACACCTTC
>TRBD2|TRBV5-1|TRBJ2-7
CASSSSSGGYEQYF
TGCGCCAGCAGCTCCTCTAGCGGGGGCTACGAGCAGTACTTC
>NA|TRBV14|TRBJ2-5
CASSQVRVVRGETQYF
TGTGCCAGCAGCCAAGTCCGCGTGGTCCGAGGAGAGACCCAGTACTTC
>NA|TRBV4-3|TRBJ1-6
CASSQPRDNSPLHF
TGCGCCAGCAGCCAACCGCGGGATAATTCACCCCTCCACTTT
>TRBD2|TRBV7-9|TRBJ2-1
CASSLGLAGGEQFF
TGTGCCAGCAGCTTAGGACTAGCGGGGGGGGAGCAGTTCTTC
>TRBD1|TRBV7-9|TRBJ1-5
CASSFGTGGDQPQHF
TGTGCCAGCAGCTTTGGGACAGGGGGCGATCAGCCCCAGCATTTT
>TRBD1|TRBV4-3|TRBJ1-2
CASSQGTGVNYGYTF
TGCGCCAGCAGCCAAGGTACAGGGGTTAACTATGGCTACACCTTC
>NA|TRBV14|TRBJ1-2
CASSRGQRYGYTF
TGTGCCAGCAGTAGAGGACAGCGCTATGGCTACACCTTC
>NA|TRBV7-2|TRBJ1-6
CASSLHVAGRNSPLHF
TGTGCCAGCAGCCTTCACGTCGCAGGGAGGAATTCACCCCTCCACTTT
>NA|TRBV7-3|TRBJ2-3
CASSLTHFSTDTQYF
TGTGCCAGCAGCTTAACCCATTTCAGCACAGATACGCAGTATTTT
>NA|TRBV6-5|TRBJ2-7
CASSPDRAYEQYF
TGTGCCAGCAGCCCTGACAGAGCCTACGAGCAGTACTTC
>NA|TRBV6-4|TRBJ2-3
CASSDEQVTDTQYF
TGTGCCAGCAGTGACGAGCAAGTCACAGATACGCAGTATTTT
>TRBD1|TRBV28|TRBJ1-3
CASNDQGGAGNTIYF
TGTGCCAGCAATGATCAAGGGGGCGCTGGAAACACCATATATTTT
>NA|TRBV27|TRBJ1-1
CASSPGLGNTEAFF
TGTGCCAGCAGCCCCGGGTTGGGGAACACTGAAGCTTTCTTT
>NA|TRBV19|TRBJ2-7
CASSSRDMAYEQYF
TGTGCCAGTAGCAGCCGGGACATGGCCTACGAGCAGTACTTC
>TRBD1|TRBV11-2|TRBJ1-1
CASSLGQALNTEAFF
TGTGCCAGCAGCTTGGGACAGGCTTTGAACACTGAAGCTTTCTTT
>TRBD1|TRBV10-3|TRBJ1-5
CAISGQAGTDQPQHF
TGTGCCATCAGCGGTCAAGCAGGGACAGATCAGCCCCAGCATTTT
>NA|TRBV2|TRBJ1-1
CASSDRGLNTEAFF
TGTGCCAGCAGTGACAGGGGTTTGAACACTGAAGCTTTCTTT
>NA|TRBV7-6|TRBJ2-5
CASSSSRGAVETQYF
TGTGCCAGCAGCTCTAGCCGGGGGGCGGTAGAGACCCAGTACTTC
>NA|TRBV13|TRBJ1-2
CASSPGPGGNYGYTF
TGTGCCAGCAGCCCGGGACCGGGGGGGAACTATGGCTACACCTTC
>NA|TRBV5-1|TRBJ1-1
CASSLAGDTEAFF
TGCGCCAGCAGCTTGGCAGGGGACACTGAAGCTTTCTTT
>NA|TRBV5-1|TRBJ1-2
CASSLDSIYGYTF
TGCGCCAGCAGCTTAGACAGCATTTATGGCTACACCTTC
>TRBD1|TRBV11-2|TRBJ2-7
CASSLTGGPYEQYF
TGTGCCAGCAGCTTAACAGGGGGACCCTACGAGCAGTACTTC
>NA|TRBV2|TRBJ2-7
CASMRDRYEQYF
TGTGCCAGCATGCGAGATCGCTACGAGCAGTACTTC
>TRBD1|TRBV7-9|TRBJ2-7
CASSSPGTGSLEQYF
TGTGCCAGCAGCTCCCCCGGGACAGGGAGTCTGGAGCAGTACTTC
>TRBD2|TRBV7-2|TRBJ2-7
CASSPSGAYSCEQYF
TGTGCCAGCAGCCCTAGCGGGGCCTACTCCTGCGAGCAGTACTTC
>NA|TRBV18|TRBJ2-7
CASSPWGRLHEQYF
TGTGCCAGCTCACCATGGGGCCGGCTCCACGAGCAGTACTTC
>NA|TRBV7-2|TRBJ2-1
CASTYSAYNEQFF
TGTGCCAGCACTTACTCGGCCTACAATGAGCAGTTCTTC
>TRBD1|TRBV11-2|TRBJ2-5
CASSLTGWETQYF
TGTGCCAGCAGCTTGACAGGGTGGGAGACCCAGTACTTC
>NA|TRBV5-1|TRBJ1-1
CASSLRGGNTEAFF
TGCGCCAGCAGCTTGCGCGGGGGGAACACTGAAGCTTTCTTT
>NA|TRBV11-2|TRBJ2-7
CASSLVVNYEQYF
TGTGCCAGCAGCTTAGTCGTAAACTACGAGCAGTACTTC
>TRBD1|TRBV7-3|TRBJ2-3
CASSNGQGSTDTQYF
TGTGCCAGCAGCAATGGACAGGGTAGCACAGATACGCAGTATTTT
>NA|TRBV28|TRBJ1-1
CASSFPHRAMNTEAFF
TGTGCCAGCAGTTTTCCCCACAGGGCCATGAACACTGAAGCTTTCTTT
>NA|TRBV6-1|TRBJ2-1
CASTQRRESVGEQFF
TGTGCCAGCACCCAAAGGAGGGAATCCGTCGGGGAGCAGTTCTTC
>TRBD1|TRBV11-1|TRBJ2-5
CASSLSTGGETQYF
TGTGCCAGCAGCTTATCAACAGGGGGGGAGACCCAGTACTTC
>TRBD1|TRBV5-1|TRBJ2-2
CASTAGGNTGELFF
TGCGCCAGCACGGCAGGGGGCAACACCGGGGAGCTGTTTTTT
>NA|TRBV27|TRBJ2-1
CASSFPGGEQFF
TGTGCCAGCAGTTTCCCCGGGGGTGAGCAGTTCTTC
>TRBD1|TRBV4-3|TRBJ2-5
CASSQGTGQETQYF
TGCGCCAGCAGCCAAGGGACAGGGCAAGAGACCCAGTACTTC
>NA|TRBV4-2|TRBJ1-5
CASSQGHLTNQPQHF
TGTGCCAGCAGCCAAGGACACCTTACCAATCAGCCCCAGCATTTT
>TRBD2|TRBV2|TRBJ2-7
CASSGTSSYEQYF
TGTGCCAGCAGTGGGACTAGCTCCTACGAGCAGTACTTC
>NA|TRBV30|TRBJ2-3
CAWSFENTQYF
TGTGCCTGGAGTTTTGAGAATACGCAGTATTTT
>NA|TRBV5-8|TRBJ1-4
CASIRSNEKLFF
TGTGCCAGCATCCGGAGTAATGAAAAACTGTTTTTT
>TRBD1|TRBV4-3|TRBJ1-4
CASSPGQGAEKLFF
TGCGCCAGCAGCCCTGGACAGGGGGCTGAAAAACTGTTTTTT
>TRBD2|TRBV5-6|TRBJ2-3
CASSQLAGGPDTQYF
TGTGCCAGCAGCCAACTAGCGGGGGGTCCGGATACGCAGTATTTT
>NA|TRBV19|TRBJ2-5
CASRPSRNYQETQYF
TGTGCCAGTAGACCTTCGAGGAACTACCAAGAGACCCAGTACTTC
>TRBD2|TRBV28|TRBJ2-3
CASSTPGAQRGVTNTQYF
TGTGCCAGCAGCACCCCCGGGGCACAGCGGGGGGTGACAAATACGCAGTATTTT
>NA|TRBV7-8|TRBJ2-2
CASSLVRSTGELFF
TGTGCCAGCAGCTTAGTGCGGAGCACCGGGGAGCTGTTTTTT
>NA|TRBV7-7|TRBJ2-5
CASSLEGGGQETQYF
TGTGCCAGCAGCTTAGAAGGCGGCGGCCAAGAGACCCAGTACTTC
>TRBD1|TRBV27|TRBJ1-2
CASSFQGGYGYTF
TGTGCCAGCAGTTTCCAGGGGGGCTATGGCTACACCTTC
>NA|TRBV4-2|TRBJ2-3
CASNLGLSTDTQYF
TGTGCCAGCAACCTCGGGTTAAGCACAGATACGCAGTATTTT
>TRBD1|TRBV5-5|TRBJ1-5
CASSYGQGGQPQHF
TGTGCCAGCAGCTACGGACAGGGTGGACAGCCCCAGCATTTT
>TRBD1|TRBV27|TRBJ2-3
CASSLSGTGVVVQYF
TGTGCCAGCAGTTTATCCGGGACAGGAGTGGTCGTGCAGTATTTT
>TRBD2|TRBV5-4|TRBJ2-3
CASTHPSAAGGITDTQYF
TGTGCCAGCACCCACCCGTCCGCGGCGGGGGGGATCACAGATACGCAGTATTTT